The 10 T cell receptor beta chains below were found in one sample sequenced in a study of blood T cell repertoires in COVID-19. Clones were sequenced by immunoSEQ multiplex PCR, and TCRdb holds only the in-frame ones, with some missing. The sample has about 160,000 clones, 82% seen once. The sample was peripheral blood. These receptors were collected from an elderly woman with active or convalescent COVID-19.

The chain recombines TRBV9 with TRBJ1-6; no reliable D call. CDR1 and CDR2 from the germline V gene are SGDLS and YYNGEE. Between the trimmed V and J ends, which lost 0 bases and 5 bases, there was a span of 9 bases. This CDR3 is 15 amino acids long. CDR3 coding DNA: TGTGCCAGCAGCGTAGAGCCCCTCGATAATTCACCCCTCCACTTT. Translated: CASSVEPLDNSPLHF.

In this sample, this clone turned up a few times. The CDR3 bases are TGTGCCAGCAGTCCCCTGGCAGGCCTGAATCAGCCCCAGCATTTT. It translates to CASSPLAGLNQPQHF. This chain joins TRBV6-5 and TRBJ1-5; D gene uncertain. V was cut by 5 bases and J by 4 bases, with 15 bases left in between. CDR1 is MNHEY, CDR2 SVGAGI, per germline. This CDR3 region has 15 residues.

V and J are TRBV10-1 and TRBJ2-1; 10 bases match TRBD2. The CDR3 is made up of 14 amino acids. Germline CDR1 reads WNHNN; CDR2 reads SYGVQD (reference sequence). V shed 6 bases and J 9 bases; nucleotides not matched to a gene: 8. CDR3 DNA sequence: TGCGCCAGCAGGGAGCGGGAGGGCCGGGGTGAGCAGTTCTTC. Its protein product is CASREREGRGEQFF.

This clone appeared a few times. V and J are TRBV12-5 and TRBJ1-1, with D maybe TRBD1 (6 bases). CDR1 LGHNT and CDR2 FRNRAP come from the germline V gene. Trimming took 1 base from V and 4 from J, leaving 16 bases between them. This CDR3 is built from 16 residues. The CDR3 DNA sequence: TGTGCTAGTGGTTTGGACCAGGGGTATATCCTCACTGAAGCTTTCTTT. This encodes CASGLDQGYILTEAFF.

The chain links TRBV5-1 to TRBJ2-5, with D unclear. The CDR3 sequence is 12 residues long. Germline V gene lookup returns CDR1 SGHRS and CDR2 YFSETQ. With 5 bases removed from V and 5 bases from J, the gap between germline ends came to 10 bases. This CDR3 is CASREIDETQYF. The CDR3 nucleotides are TGCGCCAGCAGAGAGATTGATGAGACCCAGTACTTC.

This clone was seen only a few times. The chain employs TRBV28 and TRBJ2-5; 9 bases agree with TRBD2. The V and J ends lost 6 bases and 1 base, in that order; junction bases with no gene match: 18. Germline V lookup: CDR1 MDHEN, CDR2 SYDVKM. The CDR3 covers 19 residues. The CDR3 loop is CASRSTSGFSLGLQETQYF. In DNA, the CDR3 is TGTGCCAGCAGGTCTACTAGCGGGTTTTCCTTGGGGCTCCAAGAGACCCAGTACTTC.

This chain joins TRBV5-1 and TRBJ1-1; TRBD1 agrees at 8 bases. The germline CDR1 and CDR2 sequences are SGHRS and YFSETQ. Unmatched junction bases numbered 10, after V lost 5 bases and J lost 4 bases. The CDR3 consists of 15 residues. The CDR3 bases are TGCGCCAGCAGTCCGCCCACTACAGGGGGCACTGAAGCTTTCTTT. Translation: CASSPPTTGGTEAFF.

The CDR3 loop is CASSYGQANEAFF. DNA of the CDR3: TGTGCCAGCAGCTATGGACAGGCGAATGAAGCTTTCTTT. The chain employs TRBV11-2 and TRBJ1-1; the match to TRBD1 covers 7 bases. Germline-derived CDR1 and CDR2 are SGHAT and FQNNGV. This CDR3 has 13 amino acids. V was pared by 4 bases and J by 7 bases, with 6 bases of the junction left unmatched.

The V gene is TRBV28, the J gene TRBJ2-7, with 7 bases that match TRBD1. V was clipped by 8 bases and J by 7 bases; unmatched bases: 11. In germline, CDR1 is MDHEN, CDR2 SYDVKM. The CDR3 spans 13 residues. CDR3: CASVTGAPREQYF. DNA for the CDR3: TGTGCCAGCGTCACAGGGGCCCCAAGGGAGCAGTACTTC.

The rearrangement joins TRBV2 to TRBJ2-5; TRBD2 aligns across 13 bases. In germline, CDR1 is SNHLY, CDR2 FYNNEI. This CDR3 is 16 amino acids long. The V segment lost 5 bases and the J segment 5 bases; nucleotides outside the gene matches: 8. This chain's CDR3 is CASSQGTSGIFETQYF. The CDR3, as DNA: TGTGCCAGCAGTCAGGGGACTAGCGGGATCTTCGAGACCCAGTACTTC. Full variable domain (remainder filled in from reference TRBV2 and TRBJ2-5): EPEVTQTPSHQVTQMGQEVILRCVPISNHLYFYWYRQILGQKVEFLVSFYNNEISEKSEIFDDQFSVERPDGSNFTLKIRSTKLEDSAMYFCASSQGTSGIFETQYFGPGTRLLVL.